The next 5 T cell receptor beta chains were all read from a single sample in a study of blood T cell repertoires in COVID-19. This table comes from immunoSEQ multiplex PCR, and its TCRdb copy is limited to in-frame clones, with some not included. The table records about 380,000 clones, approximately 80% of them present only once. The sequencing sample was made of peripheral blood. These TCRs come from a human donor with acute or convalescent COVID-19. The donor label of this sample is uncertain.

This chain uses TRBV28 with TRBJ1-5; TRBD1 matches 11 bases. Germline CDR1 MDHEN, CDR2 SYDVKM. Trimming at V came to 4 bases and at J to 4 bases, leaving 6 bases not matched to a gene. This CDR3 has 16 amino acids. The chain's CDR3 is CASSSDRGPRNQPQHF. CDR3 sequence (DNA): TGTGCCAGCAGTTCGGACAGGGGGCCTCGGAATCAGCCCCAGCATTTT.

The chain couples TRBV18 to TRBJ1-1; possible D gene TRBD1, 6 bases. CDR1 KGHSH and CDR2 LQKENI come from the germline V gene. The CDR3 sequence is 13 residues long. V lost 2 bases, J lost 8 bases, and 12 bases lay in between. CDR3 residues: CASSPWAGQEAFF. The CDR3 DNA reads TGTGCCAGCTCACCATGGGCCGGACAGGAAGCTTTCTTT.

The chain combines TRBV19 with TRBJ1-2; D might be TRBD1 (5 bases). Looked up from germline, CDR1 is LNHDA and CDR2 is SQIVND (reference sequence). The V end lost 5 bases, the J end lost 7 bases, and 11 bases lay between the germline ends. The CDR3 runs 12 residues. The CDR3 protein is CASSFPGGGYTF. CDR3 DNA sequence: TGTGCCAGTAGTTTCCCCGGGGGTGGCTACACCTTC.

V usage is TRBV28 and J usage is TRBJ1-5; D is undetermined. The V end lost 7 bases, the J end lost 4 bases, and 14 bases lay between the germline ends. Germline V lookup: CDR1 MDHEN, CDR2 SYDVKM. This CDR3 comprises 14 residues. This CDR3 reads CASINLRGNQPQHF. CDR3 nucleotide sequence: TGTGCCAGCATCAACTTACGAGGGAATCAGCCCCAGCATTTT.

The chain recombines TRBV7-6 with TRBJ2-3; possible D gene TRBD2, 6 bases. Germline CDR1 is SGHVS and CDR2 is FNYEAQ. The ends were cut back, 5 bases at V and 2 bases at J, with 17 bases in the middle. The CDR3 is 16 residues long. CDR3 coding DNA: TGTGCCAGCAGCCTATCGGAGGGCGGGGCCACAGATACGCAGTATTTT. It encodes CASSLSEGGATDTQYF.